This TCR beta chain was recorded in a study of blood T cell repertoires in COVID-19. The CDR3 extends over 12 amino acids. In germline, CDR1 is KGHDR, CDR2 SFDVKD. V was cut by 10 bases and J by 1 base, with 6 bases left in between. Repertoires were generated with immunoSEQ multiplex PCR, while TCRdb's copy carries only in-frame clones and drops some. Among 250,000 to 350,000 clones listed, around 92% were seen once. The V gene is TRBV24-1, the J gene TRBJ2-2; no definite D call. The clonotype originates from a man between 18 and 29 years old who had recovered from COVID-19. The sample comprised peripheral blood. The CDR3 loop is CATEENTGELFF. The CDR3 DNA reads TGTGCCACAGAGGAGAACACCGGGGAGCTGTTTTTT.